These 29 T cell receptor beta chains were sequenced from one sample in a study of Graves' ophthalmopathy and Graves' hyperthyroidism. Amplified material comprised TCR beta CDR3 regions derived from RNA transcripts. First-round RT-PCR with HTBI primers preceded a second-round multiplex PCR. TCRdb analysed the multiplex PCR reads with MiXCR anew, one entry per CDR3 protein. The table records 350,000 to 400,000 distinct CDR3 sequences, 15% to 19% of them present only once. Sequencing used peripheral blood. Source of these receptors: a woman aged 18-30 years with stable Graves' hyperthyroidism.

This clonotype has a count of ten or more. The chain recombines TRBV20-1 with TRBJ2-5; D tentatively reads TRBD1 or TRBD2 (5 bases each). The CDR3 has 12 amino acids. V lost 6 bases to trimming and J lost 7 bases, with 15 bases between them. The V gene's germline CDR1 is DFQATT and CDR2 SNEGSKA (reference sequence). This chain's CDR3 is CSARDLDLTQYF. CDR3 DNA sequence: TGCAGTGCCCGGGACCTAGATCTGACCCAGTACTTC.

This clonotype was picked up many times. V and J are TRBV29-1 and TRBJ1-1; TRBD1 is a possible D gene (5 bases). The CDR3 covers 14 residues. Trimming removed 7 bases from V and 0 bases from J, with 15 bases in between. Germline V gene sequence: CDR1 SQVTM, CDR2 ANQGSEA. This CDR3 is CSAQPGPMNTEAFF. The CDR3 DNA reads as TGCAGCGCACAACCGGGACCGATGAACACTGAAGCTTTCTTT.

This clonotype was picked up many times. The rearrangement joins TRBV12-3 or TRBV12-4 to TRBJ2-5; unclear D gene. The germline V and J ends were trimmed by 0 bases and 5 bases, with 7 bases remaining between them. CDR3 length equals 13 residues. The CDR3 nucleotides are TGTGCCAGCAGTTTAGCTTTTGGGGAGACCCAGTACTTC. Its translation: CASSLAFGETQYF.

This clonotype was seen repeatedly, ten times or more. This chain uses TRBV6-2 or TRBV6-3 with TRBJ1-1; D not resolved. This CDR3 has 16 residues. Between the trimmed V and J ends, which lost 0 bases and 2 bases, there was a span of 13 bases. From germline, CDR1 is MNHEY and CDR2 SVGEGT. The CDR3 loop is CASSYSLTDKNTEAFF. The CDR3 DNA follows: TGTGCCAGCAGTTACTCGCTAACGGATAAAAACACTGAAGCTTTCTTT.

The V gene is TRBV5-1, the J gene TRBJ2-2; 7 bases map to TRBD1. CDR1 SGHRS and CDR2 YFSETQ come from the germline V gene. The CDR3 covers 14 residues. V dropped 8 bases and J dropped 0; count of bases not matched to a gene: 4. The CDR3 nucleotides read TGCGCCAGTCGACAGGGTGCGAACACCGGGGAGCTGTTTTTT. It encodes CASRQGANTGELFF.

This clonotype has a count of ten or more. The V and J genes are TRBV11-2 and TRBJ1-2, with D tentatively TRBD1 (5 bases). V was shortened by 5 bases and J by 5 bases, with 9 bases between the two germline ends. Germline-derived CDR1 and CDR2 are SGHAT and FQNNGV. There are 12 residues in the CDR3. The CDR3 reads CASSVQDYGYTF. CDR3 in DNA: TGTGCCAGCAGCGTACAGGATTATGGCTACACCTTC.

The genes are TRBV27 and TRBJ1-2, with D hard to call. Looked up from germline, CDR1 is MNHEY and CDR2 is SMNVEV (reference sequence). V dropped 5 bases and J dropped 8 bases, with 18 bases sitting between them. This CDR3 has 14 residues. The CDR3 here is CASSPGLPGLGYTF. The CDR3 DNA reads TGTGCCAGCAGTCCCGGCCTTCCGGGTCTCGGCTACACCTTC.

V usage is TRBV6-1 and J usage is TRBJ1-2; D call uncertain. V was cut by 5 bases and J by 2 bases, with 9 bases left in between. The CDR3 covers 13 residues. CDR1 MNHNS and CDR2 SASEGT come from the germline V gene. The chain's CDR3 is CASSQRVNYGYTF. The CDR3 bases are TGTGCCAGCAGTCAACGTGTCAACTATGGCTACACCTTC.

This clonotype was seen repeatedly, ten times or more. This sequence joins TRBV6-1 and TRBJ2-7, with D unclear. V was shortened by 2 bases and J by 2 bases, with 10 bases between the two germline ends. In germline, CDR1 is MNHNS, CDR2 SASEGT. CDR3 size: 14 residues. The CDR3 here is CASSESLETYEQYF. CDR3 coding DNA: TGTGCCAGCAGTGAAAGTCTAGAGACCTACGAGCAGTACTTC.

This clonotype came up many times. The chain is built from TRBV20-1 and TRBJ2-7, with 7 positions matching TRBD1. Germline assignment: CDR1 DFQATT and CDR2 SNEGSKA (reference sequence). V lost 3 bases to trimming and J lost 3 bases; unmatched junction nucleotides: 11. There are 15 residues in the CDR3. This CDR3 reads CSASQTGKVGYEQYF. The DNA for the CDR3 is TGCAGTGCTAGTCAGACAGGGAAAGTTGGCTACGAGCAGTACTTC.

This clonotype has at least ten counts. The V call is TRBV10-3, the J call TRBJ2-5; maybe TRBD1 (5 bases). V shed 2 bases and J shed 2 bases, with 15 bases lying between them. In germline, CDR1 is ENHRY, CDR2 SYGVKD. The CDR3 contains 16 residues. The CDR3 coding sequence is TGTGCCATCAGTGAGGAAGGACACAGTCAGCAAGAGACCCAGTACTTC. As protein: CAISEEGHSQQETQYF.

This clonotype was observed a handful of times. The chain uses TRBV24-1 and TRBJ2-1; D not certain. This CDR3 spans 16 amino acids. The V end lost 3 bases, the J end lost 0 bases, and 11 bases lay between the germline ends. Germline lookup yields CDR1 KGHDR and CDR2 SFDVKD. For the CDR3, the DNA is TGTGCCACCAGTGATGCAGACACGAGCTCCTACAATGAGCAGTTCTTC. Its translation is CATSDADTSSYNEQFF.

The genes are TRBV19 and TRBJ2-7; TRBD1 matches 12 bases. Germline loops: CDR1 LNHDA, CDR2 SQIVND (reference sequence). The CDR3 is 17 amino acids. With 7 bases clipped from V and 5 bases from J, the junction kept 15 bases outside the gene matches. CDR3 in DNA: TGTGCCAGTAATCCGAGCGGAACGGGACAGGGGGCCAACGAGCAGTACTTC. Amino acids: CASNPSGTGQGANEQYF.

The sample holds many counts of this clonotype. J is TRBJ1-3 and V is TRBV6-2 or TRBV6-3, with a weak D call TRBD1 (5 bases). There are 19 residues in the CDR3. The germline CDR1 and CDR2 sequences are MNHEY and SVGEGT. Trimming took off 6 bases at V and 5 bases at J, with 29 bases between the two ends. The CDR3 DNA reads as TGTGCCAGCAGCTCAGGACAAGGGGCCTTATGGAGCTATCGAAACACCATATATTTT. It is translated as CASSSGQGALWSYRNTIYF.

The J gene is TRBJ1-1, the V gene TRBV6-1; 7 nucleotides match TRBD1. The CDR3 consists of 15 residues. The trim removed 6 bases at V and 8 bases at J, leaving 15 bases unmatched. Germline V gene data show CDR1 as MNHNS and CDR2 as SASEGT. CDR3 amino acids: CASRLTGSSFAEAFF. CDR3 coding DNA: TGTGCCAGCAGATTGACAGGGTCTTCTTTCGCCGAAGCTTTCTTT.

The chain has TRBV27 and TRBJ1-3; D may be TRBD1 (5 bases). This CDR3 spans 17 amino acids. The V gene lost 5 bases and the J gene lost 0 bases, with 17 bases spanning the gap. Germline CDR1 is MNHEY and CDR2 is SMNVEV (reference sequence). CDR3 region: CASSPGDAYFSGNTIYF. The CDR3 region has the DNA TGTGCCAGCAGTCCGGGGGACGCTTACTTCTCTGGAAACACCATATATTTT.

V usage is TRBV4-1 and J usage is TRBJ2-5; a weak D match, TRBD1 (5 bases). Germline V gene lookup returns CDR1 MGHRA and CDR2 YSYEKL. V lost 4 bases and J 2 bases, leaving 11 bases between the germline ends. This CDR3 has 14 amino acids. The CDR3 is CASSLDREQETQYF. The CDR3 coding sequence is TGCGCCAGCAGCCTCGACAGAGAACAAGAGACCCAGTACTTC.

Ten or more counts support this clonotype. The chain is built from TRBV5-1 and TRBJ2-2; 10 nucleotides match TRBD2. Per the germline V gene, CDR1 is SGHRS and CDR2 is YFSETQ. The CDR3 totals 15 residues. Germline trimming cut 2 bases from V and 4 bases from J; bases unmatched to any gene: 2. The CDR3 DNA reads as TGCGCCAGCAGCTTTTCTAGCGGGGGCACCGGGGAGCTGTTTTTT. Protein sequence: CASSFSSGGTGELFF.

This clonotype was seen many times. The J gene is TRBJ1-5, the V gene TRBV12-3 or TRBV12-4; TRBD1 matches at 7 bases. V lost 2 bases to trimming and J lost 1 base; unmatched junction nucleotides: 2. The CDR3 covers 15 residues. The CDR3 DNA follows: TGTGCCAGCAGTTTACTAGGGGGCAGCAATCAGCCCCAGCATTTT. This translates into CASSLLGGSNQPQHF.

To note about this clonotype: Possible read error: a much larger clone is one base away. The V gene is TRBV9, the J gene TRBJ1-2; a weak D match, TRBD1 (5 bases). Germline loops: CDR1 SGDLS, CDR2 YYNGEE. This CDR3 has 13 amino acids. In DNA, the CDR3 is TGTGCCAGCAGCCCCCCTGGGGCAGGAGGCTTCACCTTC. Its protein product is CASSPPGAGGFTF.

This chain connects TRBV2 to TRBJ2-6; D gene ambiguous. CDR1 and CDR2 (germline): SNHLY, FYNNEI. V lost 6 bases and J 3 bases, leaving 12 bases between the germline ends. This CDR3 has 15 residues. The CDR3 is CASRKAGVGANVLTF. The CDR3 nucleotides read TGTGCCAGCAGAAAAGCAGGAGTTGGGGCCAACGTCCTGACTTTC. Filled out from reference TRBV2 and TRBJ2-6, the complete variable domain reads EPEVTQTPSHQVTQMGQEVILRCVPISNHLYFYWYRQILGQKVEFLVSFYNNEISEKSEIFDDQFSVERPDGSNFTLKIRSTKLEDSAMYFCASRKAGVGANVLTFGAGSRLTVL.

V and J are TRBV7-8 and TRBJ2-6, with 7 bases fitting TRBD1. This CDR3 spans 15 amino acids. CDR1 SGHVS and CDR2 FQNEAQ come from the germline V gene. J lost 2 bases, V lost 6 bases, and 4 bases had no gene match. CDR3 region: CASRPDRAGANVLTF. The CDR3 DNA is TGTGCCAGCAGACCTGACAGGGCTGGGGCCAACGTCCTGACTTTC. The full variable domain, with the rest looked up from reference TRBV7-8 and TRBJ2-6, is GAGVSQSPRYKVAKRGQDVALRCDPISGHVSLFWYQQALGQGPEFLTYFQNEAQLDKSGLPSDRFFAERPEGSVSTLKIQRTQQEDSAVYLCASRPDRAGANVLTFGAGSRLTVL.

The table lists this clonotype with many counts. The rearrangement uses TRBV5-6 and TRBJ1-1; D gene ambiguous. V was shortened by 4 bases and J by 0 bases, with 7 bases between the two germline ends. Germline values: CDR1 SGHDT, CDR2 YYEEEE. This CDR3 is built from 13 residues. The CDR3 loop reads CASSMLLNTEAFF. Written as DNA, the CDR3 is TGTGCCAGCAGCATGCTCTTGAACACTGAAGCTTTCTTT.

Ten or more counts support this clonotype. This chain joins TRBV6-1 and TRBJ1-1; possible D gene TRBD1, 5 bases. The germline V gene encodes CDR1 MNHNS and CDR2 SASEGT. The germline V and J ends were trimmed by 0 bases and 8 bases, with 13 bases remaining between them. The CDR3 length is 14 residues. CDR3 in amino acids: CASSEAGSGGEAFF. The CDR3, as DNA: TGTGCCAGCAGTGAAGCGGGGTCGGGGGGAGAAGCTTTCTTT.

The rearrangement uses TRBV20-1 and TRBJ2-4, with 11 bases fitting TRBD1. V shed 6 bases, J shed 0 bases, and the junction held 10 bases outside the gene matches. The CDR3 is made up of 17 amino acids. The germline CDR1 and CDR2 sequences are DFQATT and SNEGSKA (reference sequence). The CDR3 is CSAGTGGPILAKNIQYF. Written as DNA, the CDR3 is TGCAGTGCGGGGACAGGGGGGCCAATCTTAGCCAAAAACATTCAGTACTTC.

This clonotype occurred many times. CDR3 DNA sequence: TGTGCCAGCAGTTATCAGGGGCGAGGTGGCTACACCTTC. It translates to CASSYQGRGGYTF. The rearrangement links TRBV12-3 or TRBV12-4 to TRBJ1-2, with D perhaps TRBD1 (6 bases). The CDR3 spans 13 residues. V lost 4 bases, J lost 7 bases, and 13 bases lay in between.

The table lists this clonotype with many counts. This rearrangement joins TRBV7-8 to TRBJ2-5; D ambiguous. Trimming cost V 5 bases and J 2 bases, with 12 bases left between them. This CDR3 has 14 residues. The germline CDR1 and CDR2 sequences are SGHVS and FQNEAQ. CDR3 sequence (DNA): TGTGCCAGCAGCCTGGCAGGCAGACAAGAGACCCAGTACTTC. Translation gives CASSLAGRQETQYF.

This clonotype was counted at least ten times. This chain links TRBV12-3 or TRBV12-4 with TRBJ1-1, with D uncertain. V dropped 3 bases and J dropped 4 bases, with 12 bases sitting between them. The CDR3 length is 14 residues. The CDR3 sequence is CASSLPVEGTEAFF. The DNA of the CDR3 is TGTGCCAGCAGTTTGCCTGTGGAGGGCACTGAAGCTTTCTTT.

The chain combines TRBV20-1 with TRBJ1-5; possible D gene TRBD1, 5 bases. V was pared by 4 bases and J by 4 bases, with 26 bases between. The CDR3 extends over 18 amino acids. The germline V gene has CDR1 DFQATT and CDR2 SNEGSKA (reference sequence). CDR3 region: CSATSGLVAGPLNQPQHF. CDR3 coding DNA: TGCAGTGCTACCTCGGGACTCGTAGCGGGTCCTTTAAATCAGCCCCAGCATTTT.